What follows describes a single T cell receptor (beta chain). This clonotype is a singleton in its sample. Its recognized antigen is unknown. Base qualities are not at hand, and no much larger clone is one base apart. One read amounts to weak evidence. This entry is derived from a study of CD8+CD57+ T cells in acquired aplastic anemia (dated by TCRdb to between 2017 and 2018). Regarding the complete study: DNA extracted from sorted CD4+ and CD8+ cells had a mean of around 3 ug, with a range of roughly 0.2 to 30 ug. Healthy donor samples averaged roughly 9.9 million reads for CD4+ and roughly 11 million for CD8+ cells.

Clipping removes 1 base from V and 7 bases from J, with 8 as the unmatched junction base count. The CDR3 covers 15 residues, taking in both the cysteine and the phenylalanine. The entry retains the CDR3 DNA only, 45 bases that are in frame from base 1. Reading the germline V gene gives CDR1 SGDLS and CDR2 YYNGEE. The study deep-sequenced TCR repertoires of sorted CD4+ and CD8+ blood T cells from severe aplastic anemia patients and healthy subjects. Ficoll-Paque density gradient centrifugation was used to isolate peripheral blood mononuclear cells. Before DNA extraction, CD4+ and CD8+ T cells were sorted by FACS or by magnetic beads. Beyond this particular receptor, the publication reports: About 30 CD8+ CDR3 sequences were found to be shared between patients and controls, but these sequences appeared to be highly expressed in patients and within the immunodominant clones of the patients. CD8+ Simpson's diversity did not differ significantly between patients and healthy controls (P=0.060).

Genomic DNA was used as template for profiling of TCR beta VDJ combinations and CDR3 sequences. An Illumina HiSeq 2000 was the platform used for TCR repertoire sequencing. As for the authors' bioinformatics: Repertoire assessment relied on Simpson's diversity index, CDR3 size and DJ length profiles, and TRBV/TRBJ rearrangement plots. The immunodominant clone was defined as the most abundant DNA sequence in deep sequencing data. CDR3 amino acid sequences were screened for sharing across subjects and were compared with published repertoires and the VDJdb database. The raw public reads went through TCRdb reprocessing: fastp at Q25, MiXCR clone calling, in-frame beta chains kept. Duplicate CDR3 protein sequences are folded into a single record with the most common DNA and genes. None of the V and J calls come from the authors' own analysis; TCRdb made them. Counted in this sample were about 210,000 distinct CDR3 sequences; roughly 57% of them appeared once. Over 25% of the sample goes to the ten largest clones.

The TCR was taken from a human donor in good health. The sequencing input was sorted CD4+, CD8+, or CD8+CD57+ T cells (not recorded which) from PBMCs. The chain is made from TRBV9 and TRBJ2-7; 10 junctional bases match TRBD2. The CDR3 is CASSVSPTTSGEQYF. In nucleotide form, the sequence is TGTGCCAGCAGCGTAAGCCCCACGACTAGCGGGGAGCAGTACTTC.